Listed here is a single T cell receptor beta chain. V lost 8 bases and J lost 0; bases outside the gene matches: 4. In germline, CDR1 is SGHTA, CDR2 FQGNSA. This CDR3 comprises 14 residues. This sample was included in a study of blood T cell repertoires in COVID-19. Whole-study context: Samples of COVID-19 (acute and convalescent) were obtained from the United States, Italy and Spain. T cells, B-cell-depleted T cells, or PBMCs supplied cDNA or gDNA.

Original processing notes: Estimation of nucleated cell counts relied on the amplification of reference gene primers. Method: immunoSEQ multiplex PCR; TCRdb's copy keeps in-frame clones and lacks some. Clonal size and the V and J genes are those of that table, whereas D and trimming came from the DNA. The table lists about 170,000 clones, around three quarters of them singletons. Material: peripheral blood. The V gene is TRBV7-2, the J gene TRBJ1-1; 9 bases fit TRBD1. The clonotype originates from a man aged 55-75 years with acute or convalescent COVID-19. The CDR3 sequence is CASGGQGMNTEAFF. Here the CDR3 DNA reads TGTGCCAGCGGAGGACAGGGGATGAACACTGAAGCTTTCTTT.